A single sample is the source of the 16 T cell receptor beta chains below, sequenced in a study of Ad26.COV2.S vaccination and SARS-CoV-2 variants. Treatment here: some 20 received Ad26.COV2.S at low or high dose, single or two shots; five or six received placebo; per-sample allocation not given. Sampling took place 63 days after the first vaccine or placebo injection. Repertoires were generated with immunoSEQ multiplex PCR, while TCRdb's copy carries only in-frame clones and drops some. The profile shows under 300,000 clones, around nine tenths of them singletons. The sequencing here drew on peripheral blood, taken in a trial of Ad26.COV2.S vaccine versus placebo. The receptors here all came from a person aged 18-60 years who received the Ad26.COV2.S COVID-19 vaccine or a placebo.

The DNA of the CDR3 is TGTGCCAGCAGTGAATCAAAGCGGGGGGGTCGGTGGACCGGGGAGCTGTTTTTT. Translated, it gives CASSESKRGGRWTGELFF. The V and J genes are TRBV25-1 and TRBJ2-2, with 10 bases identical to TRBD2. Trimming took 1 base from V and 5 from J; bases not matched to a gene: 10. This CDR3 has 18 amino acids. The V gene's germline CDR1 is MGHDK and CDR2 SYGVNS. The variable domain in full, completed from reference TRBV25-1 and TRBJ2-2, reads EADIYQTPRYLVIGTGKKITLECSQTMGHDKMYWYQQDPGMELHLIHYSYGVNSTEKGDLSSESTVSRIRTEHFPLTLESARPSHTSQYLCASSESKRGGRWTGELFFGEGSRLTVL.

On this clone itself: At one boundary the junction diverges from the germline segment, which might be a read error. The chain carries TRBV20-1 and TRBJ2-3; D not resolved. The CDR3 spans 10 residues. CDR1 DFQATT and CDR2 SNEGSKA come from the germline V gene (reference sequence). CDR3 in amino acids: CSAGDFARYF. DNA of the CDR3: TGCAGTGCTGGAGACTTTGCCCGGTATTTT.

The genes are TRBV28 and TRBJ2-7; TRBD2 matches 13 bases. With V trimmed by 5 bases and J by 6 bases, 10 bases remained unmatched. The CDR3 extends over 16 amino acids. Germline V gene lookup returns CDR1 MDHEN and CDR2 SYDVKM. The CDR3 DNA is TGTGCCAGCAGTCCCCCACTAGCGGGAGGGCGGCCCGAGCAGTACGTC. Translated: CASSPPLAGGRPEQYV.

The genes are TRBV5-1 and TRBJ2-3, with D unresolved. CDR1 is SGHRS and CDR2 is YFSETQ in the germline V gene. V was trimmed by 4 bases and J by 3 bases, leaving 6 bases between them. This CDR3 contains 12 residues. CDR3 residues: CASSETTDTQYF. CDR3 DNA sequence: TGCGCCAGCAGCGAGACGACAGATACGCAGTATTTT.

A single count supports this clone. The chain couples TRBV13 to TRBJ2-1; no clear D gene. Trimming removed 0 bases from V and 7 bases from J, with 10 bases in between. Germline loops: CDR1 PRHDT, CDR2 FYEKMQ (reference sequence). This CDR3 is 14 amino acids long. CDR3 sequence (DNA): TGTGCCAGCAGCTTAGGCTCTTTTCGAAATGAGCAGTTCTTC. This encodes CASSLGSFRNEQFF. Looking up the rest from reference TRBV13 and TRBJ2-1 gives the full variable domain: AAGVIQSPRHLIKEKRETATLKCYPIPRHDTVYWYQQGPGQDPQFLISFYEKMQSDKGSIPDRFSAQQFSDYHSELNMSSLELGDSALYFCASSLGSFRNEQFFGPGTRLTVL.

This clone was observed a single time. The chain employs TRBV11-2 and TRBJ2-1; no clear D. The CDR3 length is 16 residues. V was clipped by 4 bases and J by 0 bases, with 13 bases between them. The germline V gene has CDR1 SGHAT and CDR2 FQNNGV. The CDR3 sequence: CASSSLRTLSYNEQFF. The CDR3 DNA reads as TGTGCCAGCAGCTCCCTTAGGACGCTCTCCTACAATGAGCAGTTCTTC.

The chain couples TRBV7-8 to TRBJ1-2, with a tentative D call TRBD1 (5 bases). Trimming stripped 3 bases from V and 0 bases from J, with 8 bases between. Germline CDR1 reads SGHVS; CDR2 reads FQNEAQ. CDR3 length: 14 residues. The CDR3 nucleotides read TGTGCCAGCAGCTTGCGACAGACTAACTATGGCTACACCTTC. It is translated as CASSLRQTNYGYTF.

The genes are TRBV24-1 and TRBJ2-7; unclear D gene. Trimming shortened V by 5 bases and J by 3 bases, and 10 bases separated the two germline ends. The germline CDR1 and CDR2 sequences are KGHDR and SFDVKD. The CDR3 loop spans 13 amino acids. The CDR3: CATSADGFYEQYV. Written as DNA, the CDR3 is TGTGCCACCAGTGCTGATGGTTTCTACGAGCAGTACGTC.

The chain uses TRBV6-5 and TRBJ1-2; tentative D call: TRBD1 (5 bases). Germline CDR1 reads MNHEY; CDR2 reads SVGAGI. CDR3 length equals 14 residues. Trimming shortened V by 2 bases and J by 0 bases, and 7 bases separated the two germline ends. The CDR3 nucleotides are TGTGCCAGCAGTTACGACAGCGCTAACTATGGCTACACCTTC. Translated, it gives CASSYDSANYGYTF.

This chain joins TRBV5-4 and TRBJ2-3; 8 bases line up with TRBD2. V lost 0 bases and J lost 1; bases outside the gene matches: 4. The CDR3 spans 16 residues. Germline CDR1 and CDR2: SGHNT and YYREEE (reference sequence). DNA for the CDR3: TGTGCCAGCAGCTTGGACGGGGGGGCCGGCACAGATACGCAGTATTTT. Protein product: CASSLDGGAGTDTQYF.

The chain is built from TRBV5-1 and TRBJ1-2, with D perhaps TRBD1 (6 bases). V was trimmed by 2 bases and J by 0 bases, leaving 14 bases between them. From germline, CDR1 is SGHRS and CDR2 YFSETQ. The CDR3 extends over 16 amino acids. CDR3 region: CASSLEGGNSNYGYTF. CDR3 nucleotides: TGCGCCAGCAGCTTAGAGGGGGGCAACTCTAACTATGGCTACACCTTC.

This clone has a single count. The chain is built from TRBV2 and TRBJ1-1, with no clear D. The CDR3 spans 13 residues. V was clipped by 5 bases and J by 2 bases, with 9 bases between them. The germline CDR1 and CDR2 sequences are SNHLY and FYNNEI. The CDR3 DNA reads as TGTGCCAGCAGTCTGGACGTAAACACTGAAGCTTTCTTT. Translated, it gives CASSLDVNTEAFF.

CDR3 amino acids: CSASHPTVTDTQYF. CDR3 in DNA: TGCAGTGCTAGTCACCCAACAGTCACAGATACGCAGTATTTT. The V call is TRBV20-1, the J call TRBJ2-3; no definite D call. The CDR3 contains 14 residues. The V end was cut by 3 bases, the J end by 2 bases, with 12 bases between. CDR1 is DFQATT and CDR2 is SNEGSKA in the germline V gene (reference sequence).

This clone turned up a few times. This chain uses TRBV19 with TRBJ1-5, with D maybe TRBD1 (5 bases). V was shortened by 3 bases and J by 5 bases, with 14 bases between the two germline ends. In germline, CDR1 is LNHDA, CDR2 SQIVND (reference sequence). This CDR3 spans 15 amino acids. The CDR3 loop is CASSMTAGGHQPQHF. In DNA form, the CDR3 reads TGTGCCAGTAGTATGACAGCGGGAGGACATCAGCCCCAGCATTTT.

CDR3 residues: CASSIPGQGTAGYTF. Written as DNA, the CDR3 is TGTGCCAGTAGTATACCGGGACAGGGAACAGCTGGCTACACCTTC. The chain carries TRBV19 and TRBJ1-2; 9 bases are shared with TRBD1. Germline CDR1 is LNHDA and CDR2 is SQIVND (reference sequence). J lost 7 bases, V lost 2 bases, and 8 bases had no gene match. This CDR3 contains 15 residues.

The chain has TRBV7-9 and TRBJ2-3; D uncertain. CDR1 is SEHNR, CDR2 FQNEAQ, per germline (reference sequence). Trimming took off 1 base at V and 3 bases at J, with 11 bases between the two ends. This CDR3 has 15 amino acids. The CDR3: CASSLDLTGTDTQYF. Written as DNA, the CDR3 is TGTGCCAGCAGCTTAGATCTAACCGGGACAGATACGCAGTATTTT.